This TCR beta chain appears in the sequencing data of a study of shared clonotypes between healthy human individuals. V was pared by 3 bases and J by 5 bases, with 7 bases of the junction left unmatched. The germline CDR1 and CDR2 sequences are SGDLS and YYNGEE. This CDR3 has 15 amino acids. In the case of this clone: What it binds is unknown.

Terminally differentiated effector memory CD45RA+ cells were excluded by CCR7 positive selection of CD45RO-negative cells. Notes on the study in general: Though the depth was large, rarefaction showed that sorted-subset sequencing was incomplete.

Execution of the assay was at deep level. Sequenced by immunoSEQ multiplex PCR; TCRdb stores in-frame clones only, minus some. The table records about 2.2 million clones, over 85% of them present only once. The V and J genes are TRBV9 and TRBJ1-2; 10 bases match TRBD1. The sequencing sample was made of naive CD8+ T cells from PBMCs. This TCR came from a man between 18 and 35 years old in good health. Some clones in this sample may be carry-over from other donors' samples. CDR3 DNA: TGTGCCAGCAGCGGTCCGGGGACAGGGGTTTATGGCTACACCTTC. Translated, it gives CASSGPGTGVYGYTF.